The TCR beta chain described here comes from a study of cytomegalovirus exposure and HLA in healthy donors. The overall study: The roughly 120 million unique TCR beta sequences, from 150 million to 200 million T cells, were found by an earlier analysis. Whole-study findings and limits: Of the V segments, some could not be distinguished, including TRBV6-2 and TRBV6-3, and were excluded. A cluster of highly shared sequence variants was likely a sequencing artifact.

Vbeta (60) and Jbeta (13) primers were used in the PCR. Using immunoSEQ multiplex PCR, the repertoire was profiled, and TCRdb retains in-frame clones only, with some absent. The sample records over 200,000 clones, more than 60% being singletons. Trimming took 3 bases from V and 3 from J, leaving 8 bases between them. The CDR3 spans 13 residues. Germline V gene lookup returns CDR1 KGHSH and CDR2 LQKENI. Turning to this clone: The antigen is undetermined.

The sequence derives from a woman aged 60-70 years in good health and CMV-seropositive. Sequenced: PBMCs. J is TRBJ1-1 and V is TRBV18; D unclear. CDR3 loop: CASSPSPDTEAFF. The CDR3 DNA follows: TGTGCCAGCTCACCGTCTCCGGACACTGAAGCTTTCTTT.